This T cell receptor (beta chain) was sequenced for a study of control samples from healthy donors and cancer patients. Profiling relied on immunoSEQ multiplex PCR, and the TCRdb table lists in-frame clones only, not all of them. Seen here are roughly 95,000 clones, about 89% observed once, and the top ten hold nearly 0.95%. The sequencing input was blood. The sequence was collected from a woman aged 30 to 39 in good health.

DNA for the CDR3: TGTGCCATCAGTAGACAAGGCAATCAGCCCCAGCATTTT. This gives the protein CAISRQGNQPQHF. This chain connects TRBV10-3 to TRBJ1-5; D remains ambiguous. The CDR3 length is 13 residues. V shed 5 bases and J shed 2 bases, with 7 bases lying between them. From germline, CDR1 is ENHRY and CDR2 SYGVKD.